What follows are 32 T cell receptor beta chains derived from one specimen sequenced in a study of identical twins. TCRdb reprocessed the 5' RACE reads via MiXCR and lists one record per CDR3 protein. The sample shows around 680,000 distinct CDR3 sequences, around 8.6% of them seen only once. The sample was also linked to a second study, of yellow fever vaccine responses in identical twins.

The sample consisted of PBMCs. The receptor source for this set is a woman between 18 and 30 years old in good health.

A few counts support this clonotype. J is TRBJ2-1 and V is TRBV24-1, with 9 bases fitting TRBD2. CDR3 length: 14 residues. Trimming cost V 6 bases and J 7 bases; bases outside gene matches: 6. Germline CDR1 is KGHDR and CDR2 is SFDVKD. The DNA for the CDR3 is TGTGCCACCAGTTGGGCGGGGGGGCGGAATGAGCAGTTCTTC. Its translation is CATSWAGGRNEQFF.

The CDR3 is CASSFIGRSTDTQYF. The CDR3 DNA is TGTGCCAGCAGTTTTATCGGGCGGAGCACAGATACGCAGTATTTT. The rearrangement joins TRBV6-5 to TRBJ2-3; no clear D gene. The germline V gene encodes CDR1 MNHEY and CDR2 SVGAGI. Trimming cost V 4 bases and J 0 bases, with 11 bases left between them. CDR3 size: 15 residues.

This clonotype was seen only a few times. The CDR3 coding sequence is TGTGCCAGCAGCCAAGATATTGAACTAGCGGGATACAATGAGCAGTTCTTC. This encodes CASSQDIELAGYNEQFF. The chain uses TRBV4-2 and TRBJ2-1; 10 bases are a match to TRBD2. CDR1 and CDR2 from the germline V gene are LGHNA and YNFKEQ. After removal of 0 bases from V and 4 bases from J, the junction contained 6 bases not matched to a gene. The CDR3 has 17 residues.

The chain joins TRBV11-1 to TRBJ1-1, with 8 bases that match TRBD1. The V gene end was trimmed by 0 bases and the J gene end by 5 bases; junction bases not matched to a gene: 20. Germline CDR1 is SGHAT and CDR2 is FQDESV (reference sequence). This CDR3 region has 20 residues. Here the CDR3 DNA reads TGTGCCAGCAGCTTAGCAGACGTTTCAAGAGGACAGGGAAGAAGAACTGAAGCTTTCTTT. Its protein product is CASSLADVSRGQGRRTEAFF.

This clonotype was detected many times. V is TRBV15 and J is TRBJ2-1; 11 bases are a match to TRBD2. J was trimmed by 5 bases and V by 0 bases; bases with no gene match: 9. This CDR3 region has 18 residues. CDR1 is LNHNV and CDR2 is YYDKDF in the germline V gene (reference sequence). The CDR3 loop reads CATSRDLPGLAANNEQFF. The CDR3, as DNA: TGTGCCACCAGCAGAGATCTCCCGGGACTAGCGGCTAACAATGAGCAGTTCTTC.

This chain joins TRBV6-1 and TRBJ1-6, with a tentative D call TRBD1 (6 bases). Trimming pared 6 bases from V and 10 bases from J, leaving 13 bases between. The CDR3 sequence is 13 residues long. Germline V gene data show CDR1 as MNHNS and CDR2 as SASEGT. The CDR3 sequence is CASRGGAGSPLHF. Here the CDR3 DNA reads TGTGCCAGCAGAGGGGGAGCCGGATCACCCCTCCACTTT.

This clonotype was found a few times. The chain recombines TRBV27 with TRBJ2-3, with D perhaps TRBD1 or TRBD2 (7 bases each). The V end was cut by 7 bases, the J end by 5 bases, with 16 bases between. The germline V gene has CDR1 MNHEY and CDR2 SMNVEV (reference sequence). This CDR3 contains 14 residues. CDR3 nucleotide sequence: TGTGCCAGCACCAGGGGGAGGGAGGTAGATACGCAGTATTTT. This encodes CASTRGREVDTQYF.

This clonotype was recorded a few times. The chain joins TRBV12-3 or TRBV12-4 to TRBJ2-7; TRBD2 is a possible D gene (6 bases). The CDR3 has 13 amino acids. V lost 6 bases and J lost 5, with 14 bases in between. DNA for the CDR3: TGTGCCAGCAGCCAGTTCGGGGGTAACGAGCAGTACTTC. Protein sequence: CASSQFGGNEQYF.

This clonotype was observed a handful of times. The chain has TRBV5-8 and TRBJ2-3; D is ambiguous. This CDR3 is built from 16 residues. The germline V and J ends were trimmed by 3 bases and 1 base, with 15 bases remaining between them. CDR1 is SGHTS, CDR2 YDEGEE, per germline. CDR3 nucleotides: TGTGCCAGCAGCTCCGGGCGTTCTAAGGGCACAGATACGCAGTATTTT. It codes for CASSSGRSKGTDTQYF.

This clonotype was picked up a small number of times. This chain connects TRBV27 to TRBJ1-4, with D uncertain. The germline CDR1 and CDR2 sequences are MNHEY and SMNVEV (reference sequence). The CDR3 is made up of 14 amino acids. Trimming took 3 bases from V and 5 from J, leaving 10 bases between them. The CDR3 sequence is CASSFNSINEKLFF. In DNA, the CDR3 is TGTGCCAGCAGTTTTAACAGCATAAATGAAAAACTGTTTTTT.

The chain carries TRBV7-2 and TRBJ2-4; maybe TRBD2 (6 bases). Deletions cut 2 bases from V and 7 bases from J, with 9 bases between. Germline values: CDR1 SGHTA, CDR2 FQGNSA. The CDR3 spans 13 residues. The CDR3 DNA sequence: TGTGCCAGCAGCTTACCGGGAGCCAACATTCAGTACTTC. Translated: CASSLPGANIQYF.

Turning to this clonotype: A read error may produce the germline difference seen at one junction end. CDR3 sequence (DNA): TGCAGCGTTGAAGACAACTCAGGGCCACCGGTCTTT. As protein: CSVEDNSGPPVF. V is TRBV29-1 and J is TRBJ1-6; possibly TRBD1 for D (5 bases). The germline CDR1 and CDR2 sequences are SQVTM and ANQGSEA. CDR3 length: 12 amino acids. The complete variable domain, with remaining parts taken from reference TRBV29-1 and TRBJ1-6, reads SAVISQKPSRDICQRGTSLTIQCQVDSQVTMMFWYRQQPGQSLTLIATANQGSEATYESGFVIDKFPISRPNLTFSTLTVSNMSPEDSSIYLCSVEDNSGPPVFGNGTRLTVT.

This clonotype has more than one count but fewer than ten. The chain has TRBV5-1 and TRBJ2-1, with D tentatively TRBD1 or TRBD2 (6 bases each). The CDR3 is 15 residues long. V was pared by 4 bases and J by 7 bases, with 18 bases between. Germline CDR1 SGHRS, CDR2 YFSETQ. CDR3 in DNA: TGCGCCAGCAGCCCCGGGTTGGAGGGACATAATGAGCAGTTCTTC. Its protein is CASSPGLEGHNEQFF.

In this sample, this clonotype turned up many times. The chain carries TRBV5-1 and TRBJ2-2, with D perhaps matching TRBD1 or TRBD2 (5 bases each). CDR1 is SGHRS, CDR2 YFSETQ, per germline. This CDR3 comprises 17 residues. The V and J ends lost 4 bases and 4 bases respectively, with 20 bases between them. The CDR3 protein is CASSGRTSPQGTGELFF. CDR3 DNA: TGCGCCAGCAGCGGTCGGACTTCCCCCCAGGGCACCGGGGAGCTGTTTTTT.

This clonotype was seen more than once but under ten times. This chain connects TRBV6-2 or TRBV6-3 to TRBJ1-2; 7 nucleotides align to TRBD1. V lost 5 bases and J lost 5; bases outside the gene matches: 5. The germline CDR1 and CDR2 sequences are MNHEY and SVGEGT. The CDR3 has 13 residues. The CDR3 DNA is TGTGCCAGCAGTCCACAGGGGAAATATGGCTACACCTTC. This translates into CASSPQGKYGYTF.

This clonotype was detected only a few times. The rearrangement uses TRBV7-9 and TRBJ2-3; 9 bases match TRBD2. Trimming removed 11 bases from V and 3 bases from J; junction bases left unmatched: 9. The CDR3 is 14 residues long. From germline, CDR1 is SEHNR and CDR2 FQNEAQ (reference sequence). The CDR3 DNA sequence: TGTGCCTCCAACCCTAGCGGGAATACAGATACGCAGTATTTT. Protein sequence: CASNPSGNTDTQYF.

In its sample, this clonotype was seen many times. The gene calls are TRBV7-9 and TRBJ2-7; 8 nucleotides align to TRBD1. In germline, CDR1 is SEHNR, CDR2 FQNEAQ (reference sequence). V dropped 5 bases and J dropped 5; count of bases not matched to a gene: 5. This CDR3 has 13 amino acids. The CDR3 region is CASSLQGDHEQYF. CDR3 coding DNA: TGTGCCAGCAGCCTACAGGGGGACCACGAGCAGTACTTC.

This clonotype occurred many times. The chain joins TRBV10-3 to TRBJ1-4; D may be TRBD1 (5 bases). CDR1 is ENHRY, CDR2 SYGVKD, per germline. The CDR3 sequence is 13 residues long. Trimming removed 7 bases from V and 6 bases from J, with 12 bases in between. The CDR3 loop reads CAITAGIDEKLFF. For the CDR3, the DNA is TGTGCCATCACTGCAGGGATTGATGAAAAACTGTTTTTT.

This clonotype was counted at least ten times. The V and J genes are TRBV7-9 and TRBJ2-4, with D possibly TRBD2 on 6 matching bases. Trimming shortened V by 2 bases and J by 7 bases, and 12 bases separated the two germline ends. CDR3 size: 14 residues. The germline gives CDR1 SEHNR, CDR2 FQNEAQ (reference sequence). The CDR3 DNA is TGTGCCAGCAGCTTAATGGGACTGGATAACATTCAGTACTTC. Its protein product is CASSLMGLDNIQYF.

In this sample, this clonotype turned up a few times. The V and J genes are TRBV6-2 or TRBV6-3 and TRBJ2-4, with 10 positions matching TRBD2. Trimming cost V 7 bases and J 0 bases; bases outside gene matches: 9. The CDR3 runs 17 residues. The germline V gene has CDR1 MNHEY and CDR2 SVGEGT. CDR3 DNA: TGTGCCAGCACTTTGACAGCGGGAGGGCTAGCCAAAAACATTCAGTACTTC. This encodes CASTLTAGGLAKNIQYF.

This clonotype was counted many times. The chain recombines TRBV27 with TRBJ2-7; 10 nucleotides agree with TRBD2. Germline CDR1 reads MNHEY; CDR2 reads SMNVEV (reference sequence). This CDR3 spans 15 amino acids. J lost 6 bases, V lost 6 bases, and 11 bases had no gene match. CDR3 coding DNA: TGTGCCAGCAGAGAGACTAGCGGGCCCCCTCTCGAGCAGTACTTC. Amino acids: CASRETSGPPLEQYF.

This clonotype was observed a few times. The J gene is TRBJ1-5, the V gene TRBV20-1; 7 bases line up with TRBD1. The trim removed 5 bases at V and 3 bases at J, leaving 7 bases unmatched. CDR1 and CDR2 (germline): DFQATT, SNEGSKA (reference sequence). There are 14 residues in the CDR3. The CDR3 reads CSAGQDRPNQPQHF. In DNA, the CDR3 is TGCAGTGCTGGGCAGGACAGGCCCAATCAGCCCCAGCATTTT.

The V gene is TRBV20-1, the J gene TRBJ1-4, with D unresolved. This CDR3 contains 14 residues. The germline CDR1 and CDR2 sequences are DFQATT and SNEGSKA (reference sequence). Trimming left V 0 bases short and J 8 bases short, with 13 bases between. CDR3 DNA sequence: TGCAGTGCTAGAGATCAACCTCTGGGCGAAAAACTGTTTTTT. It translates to CSARDQPLGEKLFF.

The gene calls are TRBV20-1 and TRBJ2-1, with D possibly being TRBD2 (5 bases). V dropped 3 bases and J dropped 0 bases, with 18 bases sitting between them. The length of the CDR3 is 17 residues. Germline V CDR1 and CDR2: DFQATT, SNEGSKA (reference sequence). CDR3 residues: CSASTRAESPSYNEQFF. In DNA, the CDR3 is TGCAGTGCTAGTACGCGGGCCGAGTCCCCCTCCTACAATGAGCAGTTCTTC.

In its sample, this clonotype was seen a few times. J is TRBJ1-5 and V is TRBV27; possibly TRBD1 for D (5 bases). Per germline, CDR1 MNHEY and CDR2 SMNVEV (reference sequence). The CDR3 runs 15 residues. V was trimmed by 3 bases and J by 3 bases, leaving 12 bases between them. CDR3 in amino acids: CASSLSGSSNQPQHF. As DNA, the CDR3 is TGTGCCAGCAGTTTGTCAGGGAGCTCCAATCAGCCCCAGCATTTT.

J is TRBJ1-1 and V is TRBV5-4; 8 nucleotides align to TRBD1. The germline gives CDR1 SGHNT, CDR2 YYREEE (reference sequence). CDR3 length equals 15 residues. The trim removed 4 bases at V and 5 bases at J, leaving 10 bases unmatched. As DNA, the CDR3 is TGTGCCAGCAGCCGCCCCGGGACAGGAGGTACTGAAGCTTTCTTT. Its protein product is CASSRPGTGGTEAFF. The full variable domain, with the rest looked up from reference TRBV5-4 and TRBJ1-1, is ETGVTQSPTHLIKTRGQQVTLRCSSQSGHNTVSWYQQALGQGPQFIFQYYREEENGRGNFPPRFSGLQFPNYSSELNVNALELDDSALYLCASSRPGTGGTEAFFGQGTRLTVV.

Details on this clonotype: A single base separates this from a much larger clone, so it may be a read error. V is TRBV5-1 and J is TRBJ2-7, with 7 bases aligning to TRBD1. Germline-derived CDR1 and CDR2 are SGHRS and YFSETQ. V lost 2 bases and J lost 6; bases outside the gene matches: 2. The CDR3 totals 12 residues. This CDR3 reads CASSFTGAEQYF. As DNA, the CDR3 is TGCGCCAGCAGCTTTACAGGGGCCGAGCAGTACTTC.

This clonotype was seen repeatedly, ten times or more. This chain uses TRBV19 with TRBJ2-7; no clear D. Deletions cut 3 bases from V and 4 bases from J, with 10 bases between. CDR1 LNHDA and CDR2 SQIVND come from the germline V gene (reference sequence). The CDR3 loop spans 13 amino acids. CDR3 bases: TGTGCCAGTAGTATGCCGGGTCCATACGAGCAGTACTTC. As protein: CASSMPGPYEQYF.

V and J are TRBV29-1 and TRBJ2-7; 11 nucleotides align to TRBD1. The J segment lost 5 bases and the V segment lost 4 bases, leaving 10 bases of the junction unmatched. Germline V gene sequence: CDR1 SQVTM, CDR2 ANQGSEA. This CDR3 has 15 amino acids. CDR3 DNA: TGCAGCGTTGTCGGGACAGGGGGATTAAGGAACGAGCAGTACTTC. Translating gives CSVVGTGGLRNEQYF.

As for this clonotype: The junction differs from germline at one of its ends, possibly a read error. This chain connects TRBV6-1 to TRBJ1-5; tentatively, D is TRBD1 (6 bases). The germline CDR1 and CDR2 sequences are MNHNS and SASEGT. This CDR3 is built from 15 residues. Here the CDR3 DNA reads TGTGCCAGCCGTGAAGGGGGGGGTAGCAATCAGCCCCAGCATTTT. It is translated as CASREGGGSNQPQHF.

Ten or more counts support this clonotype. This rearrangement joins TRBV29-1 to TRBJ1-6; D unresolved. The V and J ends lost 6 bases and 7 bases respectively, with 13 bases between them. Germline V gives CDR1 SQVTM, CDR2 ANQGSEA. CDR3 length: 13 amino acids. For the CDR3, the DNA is TGCAGCGTCCGGGAGGGTTCCAATTCACCCCTCCACTTT. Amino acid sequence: CSVREGSNSPLHF.

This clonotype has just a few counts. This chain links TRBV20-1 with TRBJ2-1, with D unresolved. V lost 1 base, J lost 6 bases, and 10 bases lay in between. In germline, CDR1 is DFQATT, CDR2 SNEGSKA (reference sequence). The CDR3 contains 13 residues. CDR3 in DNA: TGCAGTGCTAGAGGCGAGGTTGTCAATGAGCAGTTCTTC. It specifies CSARGEVVNEQFF.